This entry describes one TCR beta chain. Its cognate antigen is unknown. The entry originates in a study of graft-versus-host responses after intestinal transplantation. For the study at large: Recipients had multivisceral, liver-intestinal, or isolated intestinal transplants. Recipients across the board were started on anti-thymocyte globulin induction, then kept on tacrolimus and steroids for around 3 years.

Sequencing was performed with immunoSEQ multiplex PCR; in TCRdb, only in-frame clones are kept and a portion is missing. The table has around 89,000 clones, 80% to 95% seen once. Germline CDR1 is LNHDA and CDR2 is SQIVND (reference sequence). V lost 3 bases to trimming and J lost 1 base; unmatched junction nucleotides: 10. The CDR3 is made up of 17 amino acids. Findings of the study overall: Some GvH clones appeared in ileal mucosa or blood before recipient bone marrow. Elevated graft-versus-host to host-versus-graft clonal ratios in allografts were recorded for patients with graft-donor T cell macrochimerism.

This receptor was obtained from a human donor who was the organ donor for an intestinal transplant. Sequencing was performed on unstimulated CD8+ T cells sorted from spleen or lymph node cells, taken before transplant. V gene TRBV19 combines with J gene TRBJ2-7; TRBD2 matches at 9 bases. CDR3 amino acids: CASSMGLAGYSSYEQYF. CDR3 DNA sequence: TGTGCCAGTAGTATGGGGCTAGCGGGGTACAGTTCCTACGAGCAGTACTTC.